This T cell receptor beta chain is drawn from a study of T cells after yellow fever vaccination. Study-level points and caveats: Subsequent to the booster, the majority of primary-vaccination clones reappeared (around 96% CD4, 88% CD8). Clonotypes shared by both compartments, CD4 and CD8, made up a small share.

Template-switching 5'RACE yielded the TCR cDNA; a universal primer site and UMIs were added in the process. TCRdb ran MiXCR on the 5' RACE reads and lists one entry per CDR3 protein. The sample records about 110,000 distinct CDR3 sequences, 7% to 8.5% being singletons. The germline V gene has CDR1 WSHSY and CDR2 SAAADI. Trimming removed 3 bases at V and 3 bases at J, with 15 bases between. The CDR3 extends over 16 amino acids. Many counts were recorded for this clonotype. Its matching antigen is unknown. The chain employs TRBV10-2 and TRBJ2-1; the D gene is possibly TRBD2 (6 bases). The sequenced sample was CD8+ T cells sorted from PBMCs, obtained 45 days after the yellow fever booster vaccination. The TCR sequence derives from a man aged 25-45 years who received the YFV17D yellow fever vaccine. The CDR3 nucleotides read TGCGCCAGCAGTGACCCTAGCGTTTGGGGCTACAATGAGCAGTTCTTC. It is translated as CASSDPSVWGYNEQFF.